The clone carrying this T cell receptor beta chain was recorded at least ten times. As yet, its antigen is unknown. This entry is derived from a study of early T cells in non-severe SARS-CoV-2 infection. TCRdb recomputed calls from the 5' RACE reads with MiXCR, one row per CDR3 protein. Counted here are 20,000 to 30,000 distinct CDR3 sequences, 4% to 4.5% occurring once; the ten biggest clones make up about 4.4%. CDR3 size: 15 residues. Trimming at V came to 5 bases and at J to 6 bases, leaving 7 bases not matched to a gene. The V gene's germline CDR1 is SEHNR and CDR2 FQNEAQ (reference sequence). Study-level points and caveats: The VDJdb matching leaned toward anti-spike CD8 responses and overlooked private and CD4 specificities.

Sequencing was performed on whole blood. The TCR comes from an adult who was a healthcare worker with PCR-confirmed SARS-CoV-2 infection or an uninfected control (not recorded which). The chain carries TRBV7-9 and TRBJ2-1, with 10 bases identical to TRBD1. The CDR3 bases are TGTGCCAGCAGCGCCTCGGGACAGGGGTCCAATGAGCAGTTCTTC. Encoded protein: CASSASGQGSNEQFF.